This TCR beta chain was found in a study of PD-L1 blockade in urothelial cancer. TCRdb's table, derived via immunoSEQ multiplex PCR, lists solely in-frame clones and lacks some. The sample has about 38,000 clones, about four fifths seen once; the top ten hold roughly 18%. CDR1 SGHRS and CDR2 YFSETQ come from the germline V gene. This CDR3 comprises 19 residues. Trimming at V came to 1 base and at J to 1 base, leaving 6 bases not matched to a gene. This chain links TRBV5-1 with TRBJ2-1; 15 positions match TRBD2. The sequence was obtained from a man aged 55 to 70 with urothelial cancer. This specimen consisted of PBMCs, obtained around atezolizumab (anti-PD-L1) treatment. CDR3 DNA: TGCGCCAGCAGCTTGAAAACCGGGACTAGCGGGGGGTCCTACAATGAGCAGTTCTTC. Its translation: CASSLKTGTSGGSYNEQFF.